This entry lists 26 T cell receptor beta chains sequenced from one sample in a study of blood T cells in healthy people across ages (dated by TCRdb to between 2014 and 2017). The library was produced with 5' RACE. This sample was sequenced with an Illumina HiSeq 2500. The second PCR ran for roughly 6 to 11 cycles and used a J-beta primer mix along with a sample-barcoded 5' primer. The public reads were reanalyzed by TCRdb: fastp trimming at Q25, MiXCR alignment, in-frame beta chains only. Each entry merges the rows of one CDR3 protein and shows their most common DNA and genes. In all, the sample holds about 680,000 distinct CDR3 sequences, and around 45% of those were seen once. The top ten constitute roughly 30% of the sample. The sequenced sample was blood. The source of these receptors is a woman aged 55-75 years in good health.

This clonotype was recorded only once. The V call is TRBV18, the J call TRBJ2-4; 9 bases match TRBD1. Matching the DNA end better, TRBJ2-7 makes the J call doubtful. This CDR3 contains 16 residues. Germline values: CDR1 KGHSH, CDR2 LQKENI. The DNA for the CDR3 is TGTGCCAGCTCACAGGTCAGCGGGACAGGGACCAGCGAGCAGTACTTC. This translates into CASSQVSGTGTSEQYF.

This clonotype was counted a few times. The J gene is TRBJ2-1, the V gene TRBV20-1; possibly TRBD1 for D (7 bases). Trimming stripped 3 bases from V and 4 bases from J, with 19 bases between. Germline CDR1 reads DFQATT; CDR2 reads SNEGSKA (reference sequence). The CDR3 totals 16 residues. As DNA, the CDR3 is TGCAGTGCTAGTTTATCAGGGGGGATAGGATACAATGAGCAGTTCTTC. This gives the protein CSASLSGGIGYNEQFF.

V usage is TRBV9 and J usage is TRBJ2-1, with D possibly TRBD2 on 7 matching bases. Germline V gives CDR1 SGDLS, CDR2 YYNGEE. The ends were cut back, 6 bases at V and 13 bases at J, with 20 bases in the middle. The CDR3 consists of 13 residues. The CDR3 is CASNLGGAETQFF. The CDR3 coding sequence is TGTGCCAGCAACCTAGGGGGGGCCGAGACCCAGTTCTTC.

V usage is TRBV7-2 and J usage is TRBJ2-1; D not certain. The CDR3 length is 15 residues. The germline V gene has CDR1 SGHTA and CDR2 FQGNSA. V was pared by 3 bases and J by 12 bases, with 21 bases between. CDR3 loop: CASSLGQEPLNGQFF. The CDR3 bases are TGTGCCAGCAGCTTGGGTCAGGAGCCCTTGAACGGGCAGTTCTTC.

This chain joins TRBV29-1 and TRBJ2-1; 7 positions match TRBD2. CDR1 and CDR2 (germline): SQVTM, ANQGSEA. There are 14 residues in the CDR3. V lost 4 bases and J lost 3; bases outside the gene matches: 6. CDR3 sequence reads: CSVGRTSFYNEQFF. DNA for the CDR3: TGCAGCGTTGGGAGGACTAGTTTCTACAATGAGCAGTTCTTC.

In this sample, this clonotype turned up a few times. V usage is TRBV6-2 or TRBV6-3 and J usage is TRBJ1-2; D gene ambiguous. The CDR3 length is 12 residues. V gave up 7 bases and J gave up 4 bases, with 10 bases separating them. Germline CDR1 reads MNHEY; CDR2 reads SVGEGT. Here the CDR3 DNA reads TGTGCCAGCACCACGGGTGGCTATGGCTACACCTTC. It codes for CASTTGGYGYTF.

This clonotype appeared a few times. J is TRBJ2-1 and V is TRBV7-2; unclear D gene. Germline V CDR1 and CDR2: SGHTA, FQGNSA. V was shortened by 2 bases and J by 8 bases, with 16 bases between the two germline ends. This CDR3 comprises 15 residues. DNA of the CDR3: TGTGCCAGCAGCTTAAGTCGGGTAGCCGGCTATGAGCAGTTCTTC. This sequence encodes CASSLSRVAGYEQFF.

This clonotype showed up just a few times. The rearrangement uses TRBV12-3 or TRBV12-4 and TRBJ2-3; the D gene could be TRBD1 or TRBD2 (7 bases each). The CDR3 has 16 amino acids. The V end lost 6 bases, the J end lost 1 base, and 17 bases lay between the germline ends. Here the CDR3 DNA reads TGTGCCAGCAGCCCGCTCAGGGGGGGGGGCACAGATACGCAGTATTTT. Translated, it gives CASSPLRGGGTDTQYF.

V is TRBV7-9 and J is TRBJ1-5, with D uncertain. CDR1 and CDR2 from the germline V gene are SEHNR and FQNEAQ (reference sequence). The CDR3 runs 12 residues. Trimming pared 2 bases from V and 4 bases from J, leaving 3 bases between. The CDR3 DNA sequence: TGTGCCAGCAGCTTAAATAATCAGCCCCAGCATTTT. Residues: CASSLNNQPQHF.

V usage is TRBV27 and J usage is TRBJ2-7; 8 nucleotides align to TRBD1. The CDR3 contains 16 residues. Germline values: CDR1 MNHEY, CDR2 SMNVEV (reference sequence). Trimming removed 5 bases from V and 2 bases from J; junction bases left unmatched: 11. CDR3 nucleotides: TGTGCCAGCAGTCGACAGGGGCGAACCGGTCCCTACGAGCAGTACTTC. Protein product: CASSRQGRTGPYEQYF.

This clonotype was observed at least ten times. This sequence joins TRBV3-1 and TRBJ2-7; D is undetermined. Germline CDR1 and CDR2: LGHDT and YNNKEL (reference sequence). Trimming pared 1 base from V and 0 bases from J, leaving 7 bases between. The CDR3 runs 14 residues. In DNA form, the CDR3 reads TGTGCCAGCAGCCAAGGGAGCCTCTCCTACGAGCAGTACTTC. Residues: CASSQGSLSYEQYF.

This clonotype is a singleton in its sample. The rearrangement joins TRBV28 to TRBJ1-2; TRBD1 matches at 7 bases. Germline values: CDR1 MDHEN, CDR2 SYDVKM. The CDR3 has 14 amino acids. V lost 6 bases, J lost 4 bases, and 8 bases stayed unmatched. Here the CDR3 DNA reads TGTGCCAGCAGGTCTCCAGGGGGTTCCTATGGCTACACCTTC. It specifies CASRSPGGSYGYTF.

The CDR3 region is CASRPDGRYNEQFF. The CDR3 DNA is TGTGCCAGCAGACCTGACGGTCGCTACAATGAGCAGTTCTTC. The chain combines TRBV27 with TRBJ2-1, with unresolved D. This CDR3 is 14 amino acids long. Germline assignment: CDR1 MNHEY and CDR2 SMNVEV (reference sequence). The V and J ends lost 6 bases and 3 bases respectively, with 12 bases between them.

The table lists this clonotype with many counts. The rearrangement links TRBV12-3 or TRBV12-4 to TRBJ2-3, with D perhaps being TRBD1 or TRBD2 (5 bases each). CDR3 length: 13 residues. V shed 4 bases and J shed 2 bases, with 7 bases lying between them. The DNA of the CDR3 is TGTGCCAGCAGTTGGGGGTTCACAGATACGCAGTATTTT. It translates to CASSWGFTDTQYF.

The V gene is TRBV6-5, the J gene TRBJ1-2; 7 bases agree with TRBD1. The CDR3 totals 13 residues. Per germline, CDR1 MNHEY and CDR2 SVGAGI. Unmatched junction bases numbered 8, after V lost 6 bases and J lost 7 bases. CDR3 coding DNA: TGTGCCAGCAGAGTACAGGGGAGGGTTGGCTACACCTTC. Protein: CASRVQGRVGYTF.

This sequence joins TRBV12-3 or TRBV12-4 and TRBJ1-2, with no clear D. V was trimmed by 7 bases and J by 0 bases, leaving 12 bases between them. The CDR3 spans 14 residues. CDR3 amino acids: CASTLGKTNYGYTF. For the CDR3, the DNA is TGTGCCAGCACTCTGGGGAAGACTAACTATGGCTACACCTTC.

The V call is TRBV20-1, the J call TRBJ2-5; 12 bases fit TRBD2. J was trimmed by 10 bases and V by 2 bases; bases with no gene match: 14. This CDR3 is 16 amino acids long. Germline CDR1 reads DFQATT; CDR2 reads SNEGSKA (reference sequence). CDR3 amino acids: CSARLAGGPGEGIQYF. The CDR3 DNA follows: TGCAGTGCTAGACTAGCGGGAGGGCCTGGAGAAGGGATCCAGTACTTC.

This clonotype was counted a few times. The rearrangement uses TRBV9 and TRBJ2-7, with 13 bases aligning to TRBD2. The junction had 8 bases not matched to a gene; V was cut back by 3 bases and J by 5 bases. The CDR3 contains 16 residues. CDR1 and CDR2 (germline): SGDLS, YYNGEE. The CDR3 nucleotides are TGTGCCAGCAGCGCCCCTGGGACTAGCGGGGTGAACGAGCAGTACTTC. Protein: CASSAPGTSGVNEQYF.

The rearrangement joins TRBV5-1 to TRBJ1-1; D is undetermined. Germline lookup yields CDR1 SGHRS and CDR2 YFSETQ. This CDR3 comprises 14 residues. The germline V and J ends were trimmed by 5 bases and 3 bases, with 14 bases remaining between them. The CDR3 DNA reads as TGCGCCAGCAGTCGAGCGTCGTCAGACACTGAAGCTTTCTTT. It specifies CASSRASSDTEAFF.

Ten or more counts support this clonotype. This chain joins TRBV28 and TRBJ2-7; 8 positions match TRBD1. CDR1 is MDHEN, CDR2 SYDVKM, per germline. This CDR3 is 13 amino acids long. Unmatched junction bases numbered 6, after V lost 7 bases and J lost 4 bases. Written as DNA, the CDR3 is TGTGCCAGCATCGGGACAGGAAAATACGAGCAGTACTTC. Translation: CASIGTGKYEQYF.

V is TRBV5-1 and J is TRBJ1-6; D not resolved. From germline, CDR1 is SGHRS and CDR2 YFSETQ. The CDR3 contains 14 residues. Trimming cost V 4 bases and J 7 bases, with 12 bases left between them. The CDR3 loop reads CASSEDMGNSPLHF. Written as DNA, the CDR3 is TGCGCCAGCAGCGAAGATATGGGAAATTCACCCCTCCACTTT.

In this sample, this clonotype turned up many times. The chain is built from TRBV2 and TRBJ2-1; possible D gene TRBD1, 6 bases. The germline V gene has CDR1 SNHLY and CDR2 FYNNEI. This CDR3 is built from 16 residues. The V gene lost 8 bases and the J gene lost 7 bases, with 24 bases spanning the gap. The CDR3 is CASVGYTGWTVNEQFF. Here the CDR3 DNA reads TGTGCCAGCGTGGGATATACGGGTTGGACAGTGAATGAGCAGTTCTTC.

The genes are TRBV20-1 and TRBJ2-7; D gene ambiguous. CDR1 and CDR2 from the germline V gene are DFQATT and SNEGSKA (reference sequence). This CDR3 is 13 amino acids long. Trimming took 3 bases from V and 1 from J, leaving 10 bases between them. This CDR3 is CSARKWGSYEQYF. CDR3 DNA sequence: TGCAGTGCTAGGAAGTGGGGTTCCTACGAGCAGTACTTC.

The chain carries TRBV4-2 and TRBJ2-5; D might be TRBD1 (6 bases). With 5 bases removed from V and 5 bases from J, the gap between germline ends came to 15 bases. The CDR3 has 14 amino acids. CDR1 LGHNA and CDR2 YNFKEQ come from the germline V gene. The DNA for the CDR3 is TGTGCCAGCAGCGTTCGACAGGCCGGCGAGACCCAGTACTTC. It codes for CASSVRQAGETQYF.

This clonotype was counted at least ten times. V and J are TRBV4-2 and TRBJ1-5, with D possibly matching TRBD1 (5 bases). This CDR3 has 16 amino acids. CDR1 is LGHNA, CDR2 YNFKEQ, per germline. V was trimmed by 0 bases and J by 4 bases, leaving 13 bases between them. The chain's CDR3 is CASSQEVGTGNQPQHF. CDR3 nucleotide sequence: TGTGCCAGCAGCCAAGAGGTAGGGACTGGAAATCAGCCCCAGCATTTT.

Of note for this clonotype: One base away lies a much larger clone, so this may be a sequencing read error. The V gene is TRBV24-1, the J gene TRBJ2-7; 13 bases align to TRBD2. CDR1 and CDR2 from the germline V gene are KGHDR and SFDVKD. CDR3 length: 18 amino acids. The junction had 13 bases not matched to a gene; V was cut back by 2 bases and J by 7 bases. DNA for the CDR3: TGTGCCACCAGTGATTCAACTAGCGGGAGGGCTGGCTACAATGAGCAGTACTTC. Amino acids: CATSDSTSGRAGYNEQYF.